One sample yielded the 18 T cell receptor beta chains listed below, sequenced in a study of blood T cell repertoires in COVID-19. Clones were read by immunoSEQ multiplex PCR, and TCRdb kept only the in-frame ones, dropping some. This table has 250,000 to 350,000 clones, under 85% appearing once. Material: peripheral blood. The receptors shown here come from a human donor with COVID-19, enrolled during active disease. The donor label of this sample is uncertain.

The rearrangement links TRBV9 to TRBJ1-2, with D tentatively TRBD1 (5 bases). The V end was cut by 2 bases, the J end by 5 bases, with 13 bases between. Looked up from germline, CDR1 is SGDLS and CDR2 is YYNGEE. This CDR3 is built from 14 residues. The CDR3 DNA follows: TGTGCCAGCAGCGTGACAGAGACAGCTTATGGCTACACCTTC. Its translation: CASSVTETAYGYTF.

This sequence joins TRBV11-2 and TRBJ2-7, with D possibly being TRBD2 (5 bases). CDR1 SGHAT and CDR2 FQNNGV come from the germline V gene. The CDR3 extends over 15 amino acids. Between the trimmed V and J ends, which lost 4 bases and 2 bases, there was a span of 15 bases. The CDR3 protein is CASSSIQWRTYEQYF. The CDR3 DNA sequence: TGTGCCAGCAGCTCAATCCAGTGGAGGACCTACGAGCAGTACTTC.

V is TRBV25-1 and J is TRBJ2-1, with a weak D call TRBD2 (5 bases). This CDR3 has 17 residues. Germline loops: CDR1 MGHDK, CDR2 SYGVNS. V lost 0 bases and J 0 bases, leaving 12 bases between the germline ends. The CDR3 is CASSEYAGQASYNEQFF. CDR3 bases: TGTGCCAGCAGTGAATATGCGGGCCAGGCCTCCTACAATGAGCAGTTCTTC.

The CDR3 coding sequence is TGTGCCTGGAGTGGGACGGGAGTTGGCTACACCTTC. It codes for CAWSGTGVGYTF. The chain has TRBV30 and TRBJ1-2; D gene ambiguous. The CDR3 totals 12 residues. The V end lost 1 base, the J end lost 7 bases, and 10 bases lay between the germline ends. Germline V gives CDR1 GTSNPN, CDR2 SVGIG (reference sequence). The whole variable domain, filled in from reference TRBV30 and TRBJ1-2, reads SQTIHQWPATLVQPVGSPLSLECTVEGTSNPNLYWYRQAAGRGLQLLFYSVGIGQISSEVPQNLSASRPQDRQFILSSKKLLLSDSGFYLCAWSGTGVGYTFGSGTRLTVV.

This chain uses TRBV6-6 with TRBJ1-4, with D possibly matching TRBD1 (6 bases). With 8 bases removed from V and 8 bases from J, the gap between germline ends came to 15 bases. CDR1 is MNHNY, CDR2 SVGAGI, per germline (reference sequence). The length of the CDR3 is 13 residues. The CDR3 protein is CASLHRVEEKLFF. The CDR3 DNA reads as TGTGCCAGCCTACACAGGGTAGAAGAAAAACTGTTTTTT.

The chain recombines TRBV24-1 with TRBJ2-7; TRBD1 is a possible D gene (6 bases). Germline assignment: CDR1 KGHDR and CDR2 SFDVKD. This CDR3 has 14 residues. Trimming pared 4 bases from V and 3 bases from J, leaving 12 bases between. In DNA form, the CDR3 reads TGTGCCACCAGTGAGGACAGAAGACACTACGAGCAGTACTTC. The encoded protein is CATSEDRRHYEQYF.

Here the CDR3 DNA reads TGTGCCAGCAGCCCCCGACTAGCGATCACCGGGGAGCTGTTTTTT. Translated: CASSPRLAITGELFF. This chain links TRBV3-1 (or the pseudogene TRBV3-2) with TRBJ2-2; 8 nucleotides line up with TRBD2. The CDR3 extends over 15 amino acids. With 4 bases clipped from V and 4 bases from J, the junction kept 5 bases outside the gene matches. Germline-derived CDR1 and CDR2 are LGHDT and YNNKEL (reference sequence).

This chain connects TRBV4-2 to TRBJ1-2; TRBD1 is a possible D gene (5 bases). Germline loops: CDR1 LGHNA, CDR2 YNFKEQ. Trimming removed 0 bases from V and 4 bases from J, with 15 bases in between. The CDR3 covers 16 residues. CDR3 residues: CASSQEGTAGGYGYTF. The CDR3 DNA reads TGTGCCAGCAGCCAAGAAGGCACCGCCGGGGGCTATGGCTACACCTTC.

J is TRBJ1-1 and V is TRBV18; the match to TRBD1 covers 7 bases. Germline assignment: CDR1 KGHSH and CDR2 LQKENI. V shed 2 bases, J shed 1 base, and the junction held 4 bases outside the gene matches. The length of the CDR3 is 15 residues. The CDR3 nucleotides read TGTGCCAGCTCACCAAGGACAGGTCAGAACACTGAAGCTTTCTTT. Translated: CASSPRTGQNTEAFF.

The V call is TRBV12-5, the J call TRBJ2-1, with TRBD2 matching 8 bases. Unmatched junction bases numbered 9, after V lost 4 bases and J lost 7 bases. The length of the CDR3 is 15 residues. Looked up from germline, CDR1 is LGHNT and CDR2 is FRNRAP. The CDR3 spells CASGSGRALGNEQFF. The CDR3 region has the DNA TGTGCTAGTGGTTCCGGGAGGGCCCTCGGGAATGAGCAGTTCTTC.

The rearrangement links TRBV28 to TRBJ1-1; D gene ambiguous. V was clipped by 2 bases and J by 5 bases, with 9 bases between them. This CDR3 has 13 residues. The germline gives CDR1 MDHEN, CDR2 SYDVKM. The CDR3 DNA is TGTGCCAGCAGTTTAGACTCGAATACTGAAGCTTTCTTT. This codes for CASSLDSNTEAFF.

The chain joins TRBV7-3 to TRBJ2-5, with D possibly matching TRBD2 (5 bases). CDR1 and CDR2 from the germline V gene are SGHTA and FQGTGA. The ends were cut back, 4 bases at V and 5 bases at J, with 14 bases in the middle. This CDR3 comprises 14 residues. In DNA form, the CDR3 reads TGTGCCAGCAGCTCCGGGGTCGCCGGGGAGACCCAGTACTTC. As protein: CASSSGVAGETQYF. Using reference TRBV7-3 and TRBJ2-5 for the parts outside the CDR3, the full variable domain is GAGVSQTPSNKVTEKGKYVELRCDPISGHTALYWYRQSLGQGPEFLIYFQGTGAADDSGLPNDRFFAVRPEGSVSTLKIQRTERGDSAVYLCASSSGVAGETQYFGPGTRLLVL.

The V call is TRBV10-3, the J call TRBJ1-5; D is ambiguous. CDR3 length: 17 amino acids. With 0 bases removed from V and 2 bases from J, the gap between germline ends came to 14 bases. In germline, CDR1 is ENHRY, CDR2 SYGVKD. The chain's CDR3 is CAISESGRARGNQPQHF. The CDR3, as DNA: TGTGCCATCAGTGAGTCAGGGAGGGCGAGGGGCAATCAGCCCCAGCATTTT.

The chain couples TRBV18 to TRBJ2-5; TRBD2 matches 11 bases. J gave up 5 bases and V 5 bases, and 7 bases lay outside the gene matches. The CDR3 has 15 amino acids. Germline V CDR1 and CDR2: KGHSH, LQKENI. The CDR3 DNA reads TGTGCCAGCTCATCTCTACTAGCGGGAGTGGAGACCCAGTACTTC. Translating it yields CASSSLLAGVETQYF.

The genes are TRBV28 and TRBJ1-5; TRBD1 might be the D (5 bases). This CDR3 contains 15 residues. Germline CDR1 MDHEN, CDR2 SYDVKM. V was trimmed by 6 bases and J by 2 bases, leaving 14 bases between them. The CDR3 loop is CASSPGGGRNQPQHF. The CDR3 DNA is TGTGCCAGCAGCCCCGGGGGGGGTCGCAATCAGCCCCAGCATTTT.

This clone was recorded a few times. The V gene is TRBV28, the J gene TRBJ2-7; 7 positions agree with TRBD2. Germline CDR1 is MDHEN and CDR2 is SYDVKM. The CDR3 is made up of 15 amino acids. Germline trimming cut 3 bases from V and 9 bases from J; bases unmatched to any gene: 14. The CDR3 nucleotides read TGTGCCAGCAGTTTCAATGGCGGGAGAAGTTCGGGGCAGTACTTC. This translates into CASSFNGGRSSGQYF. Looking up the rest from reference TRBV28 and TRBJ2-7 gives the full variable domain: DVKVTQSSRYLVKRTGEKVFLECVQDMDHENMFWYRQDPGLGLRLIYFSYDVKMKEKGDIPEGYSVSREKKERFSLILESASTNQTSMYLCASSFNGGRSSGQYFGPGTRLTVT.

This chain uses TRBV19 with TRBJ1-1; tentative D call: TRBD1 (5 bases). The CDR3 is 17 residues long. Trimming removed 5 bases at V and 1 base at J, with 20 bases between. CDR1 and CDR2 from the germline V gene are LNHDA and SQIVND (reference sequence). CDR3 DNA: TGTGCCAGTAGTGCCGGTTGGGGACTACGGGAGAACACTGAAGCTTTCTTT. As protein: CASSAGWGLRENTEAFF. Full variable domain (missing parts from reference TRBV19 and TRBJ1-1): DGGITQSPKYLFRKEGQNVTLSCEQNLNHDAMYWYRQDPGQGLRLIYYSQIVNDFQKGDIAEGYSVSREKKESFPLTVTSAQKNPTAFYLCASSAGWGLRENTEAFFGQGTRLTVV.

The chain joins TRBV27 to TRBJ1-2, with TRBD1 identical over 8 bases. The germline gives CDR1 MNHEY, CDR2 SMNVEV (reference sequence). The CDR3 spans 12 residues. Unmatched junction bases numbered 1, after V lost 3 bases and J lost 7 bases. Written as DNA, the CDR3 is TGTGCCAGCAGTTTTACAGGGGGTGGCTACACCTTC. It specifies CASSFTGGGYTF.